Following are 8 T cell receptor beta chains from one sample sequenced in a study of molecular identifiers for immune sequencing clone quantification. TCRdb redid the calling of the PCR reads with MiXCR, one entry per CDR3 protein. The data contain approximately 320,000 distinct CDR3 sequences, 24% of them singletons. Sequenced sample: naive CD8+ T cells from blood, with Jurkat cell RNA spiked in. The subset was: FACS-sorted CD8+CD4-CCR7+CD45RA+ naive T cells. The receptors derive from a human donor in good health. Some libraries in this study had Jurkat cell RNA spiked in.

This clonotype was seen at least ten times. The CDR3 DNA follows: TGTGCCGCACGAACGGGGGACATTCAGTACTTC. This translates into CAARTGDIQYF. J is TRBJ2-4 and V is TRBV6-2 or TRBV6-3; weak D call: TRBD2 (6 bases). This CDR3 has 11 amino acids. Germline V CDR1 and CDR2: MNHEY, SVGEGT. V was pared by 11 bases and J by 8 bases, with 13 bases between.

This clonotype was detected ten times or more. The chain employs TRBV14 and TRBJ1-1; maybe TRBD1 (6 bases). The V and J ends lost 0 bases and 1 base respectively, with 12 bases between them. There are 16 residues in the CDR3. Looked up from germline, CDR1 is SGHDN and CDR2 is FVKESK. CDR3 amino acids: CASSQDIGRGNTEAFF. The CDR3 region has the DNA TGTGCCAGCAGCCAAGATATAGGCAGGGGGAACACTGAAGCTTTCTTT.

This clonotype was seen at least ten times. The CDR3 spells CASRGLAGFQETQYF. DNA of the CDR3: TGTGCCAGCAGAGGACTAGCGGGGTTCCAAGAGACCCAGTACTTC. The rearrangement joins TRBV6-2 or TRBV6-3 to TRBJ2-5; 12 nucleotides align to TRBD2. The trim removed 6 bases at V and 1 base at J, leaving 3 bases unmatched. The CDR3 contains 15 residues. CDR1 and CDR2 from the germline V gene are MNHEY and SVGEGT.

Details on this clonotype: A much larger clone is a single base away; this may be a read error. This chain uses TRBV29-1 with TRBJ1-1; D uncertain. The CDR3 runs 12 residues. Germline CDR1 SQVTM, CDR2 ANQGSEA. V lost 6 bases, J lost 0 bases, and 8 bases lay in between. For the CDR3, the DNA is TGCAGCGTCATTGTAATGAACACTGAAGCTTTCTTT. Translation: CSVIVMNTEAFF.

This clonotype was seen only a few times. The J gene is TRBJ2-3, the V gene TRBV11-2; maybe TRBD1 (5 bases). Germline V lookup: CDR1 SGHAT, CDR2 FQNNGV. V was clipped by 4 bases and J by 0 bases, with 14 bases between them. CDR3 length equals 16 residues. The CDR3 is CASSSHRLTSTDTQYF. DNA of the CDR3: TGTGCCAGCAGCTCCCACAGGCTTACTAGCACAGATACGCAGTATTTT.

This clonotype showed up just a few times. This rearrangement joins TRBV20-1 to TRBJ2-7, with TRBD1 identical over 9 bases. Germline CDR1 DFQATT, CDR2 SNEGSKA (reference sequence). The CDR3 has 13 residues. V dropped 0 bases and J dropped 3; count of bases not matched to a gene: 0. CDR3 amino acids: CSAREDRGYEQYF. The CDR3 DNA follows: TGCAGTGCTAGAGAGGACAGGGGCTACGAGCAGTACTTC.

Many counts were recorded for this clonotype. The V and J genes are TRBV11-1 and TRBJ2-7, with a weak D call TRBD1 (6 bases). Germline V lookup: CDR1 SGHAT, CDR2 FQDESV (reference sequence). The ends were cut back, 3 bases at V and 3 bases at J, with 9 bases in the middle. The CDR3 totals 13 residues. In DNA, the CDR3 is TGTGCCAGCAGCTTCGGGACATTCTACGAGCAGTACTTC. Protein: CASSFGTFYEQYF.

The chain recombines TRBV7-9 with TRBJ1-1; tentatively, D is TRBD1 (6 bases). This CDR3 contains 15 residues. V dropped 6 bases and J dropped 0 bases, with 14 bases sitting between them. Per the germline V gene, CDR1 is SEHNR and CDR2 is FQNEAQ (reference sequence). The CDR3 sequence: CASRTGGGVNTEAFF. CDR3 bases: TGTGCCAGCAGGACGGGAGGGGGGGTGAACACTGAAGCTTTCTTT.